The present T cell receptor (beta chain) was sequenced within a study of T cell responses to AZD1222 COVID-19 vaccine (dated by TCRdb to about 2021). Some background on the complete study: AZD1222 recipients given second doses at about 4 weeks or at about 12 weeks were pooled, since spike-specific TCR depth and breadth were not found to differ between the two schedules. A total of about 250 trial participants underwent TCR sequencing, of whom about 200 had received two doses of AZD1222 and about 25 had received two doses of the MenACWY control vaccine. Trial participants were enrolled by age into subgroups of 18-55, 56-69 and 70-plus years, and roughly 150, 30 and 60 TCR-sequenced participants, respectively, were included in these subgroups.

From a lookup of the germline V gene, CDR1 and CDR2 are WSHSY and SAAADI. The CDR3 holds 13 amino acids from the cysteine to the phenylalanine. The read is trimmed to its CDR3 DNA, 39 bases read in frame from base 1. Deletion took 5 bases off V and 0 bases off J, with a span of 8 bases between the germline ends. The time point label, read with the paper, signifies: baseline before first vaccination. The vaccinee samples were drawn from two UK trials, COV001 and COV002, one of which was a single-blind randomized controlled phase 2/3 trial testing AZD1222 (ChAdOx1 nCoV-19) in healthy adults. For TCRbeta chain sequencing, PBMC samples were collected from trial participants at day 0 and at day 28 after the second dose. What the research found in general, with its limitations: The 56-69-year group was small, and its depth increase did not reach significance, likely because of low power. Nearly half of unique spike-specific TCRs reportedly recognized epitopes outside regions mutated in the B.1.351 and B.1.1.7 variants. CD4 TCRs associated with the vaccine covered the entire spike protein, and the dominant responses were in regions 160-218 and 743-854. Conclusions about previously exposed vaccinees are limited because only five to seven AZD1222 recipients were SARS-CoV-2 seropositive at baseline. Participants were mostly white British and included more females than males, and it was suggested by the authors that clonal diversity may have been underestimated. Because no day 14 peak-response samples were available, the repertoires could be characterized only after the peak T cell response. After two AZD1222 doses, both the breadth and the depth of spike-specific TCRs were significantly higher than at day 0 and than in MenACWY recipients.

The CDR3 regions of human TCRbeta chains were analyzed by immunosequencing. As for the original processing: TCRs in the repertoires were compared against a reference library of SARS-CoV-2-specific TCRs that had been generated with the MIRA antigen-specificity platform. Breadth was defined as the fraction of unique TCRs that were SARS-CoV-2-associated. Depth was defined as the fraction of total T cells that were SARS-CoV-2-associated. Each spike-specific TCR was assigned to its reactive spike region and to a CD4 or CD8 class using the MIRA data. Log10-transformed breadth and depth values were compared by one-way ANOVA with Sidak's multiple comparisons tests. In TCRdb, the immuneACCESS table is reduced to in-frame sequences with V and J assigned. These tables do not hold every clone; where another copy was compared, an unresolved V gene accounts for under half, and the others remain unexplained. V and J calls and clone size are given by that table; D and trimming were obtained from the DNA. This sample has 120,000 to 150,000 clones in its table, and about 91% of those were observed once. The ten largest clones add up to over 1.1% of the sample.

Points on this clone: What antigen it recognizes has not been identified. The input lacks base qualities; no much larger clone sits a single base away.

The chain joins TRBV10-2 to TRBJ2-7, with the D gene uncertain. Sequencing used peripheral blood, obtained on day 0 of AZD1222 vaccination. This receptor was obtained from an adult in good health. The nucleotide sequence is given as TGCGCCAGCAGTATGACAAGCTCCTACGAGCAGTACTTC. Its translation is CASSMTSSYEQYF.